A single sample gave rise to the 8 T cell receptor beta chains below, sequenced in a study of cytomegalovirus exposure and HLA in healthy donors. PCR employed 60 Vbeta and 13 Jbeta primers. Produced via immunoSEQ multiplex PCR; TCRdb's table is partial and in-frame only. The sample has fewer than 200,000 clones, 60% to 80% seen once. Sample: PBMCs. The receptors derive from a woman between 50 and 59 years old in good health and CMV-seropositive.

V is TRBV7-9 and J is TRBJ2-3; 15 nucleotides line up with TRBD2. Germline V CDR1 and CDR2: SEHNR, FQNEAQ (reference sequence). The CDR3 covers 18 residues. Trimming at V came to 4 bases and at J to 0 bases, leaving 5 bases not matched to a gene. CDR3 DNA sequence: TGTGCCAGCAGCTGGGGACTAGCGGGGGGAATAAGCACAGATACGCAGTATTTT. Amino acid sequence: CASSWGLAGGISTDTQYF.

The CDR3 spells CASRGTTQTQYF. DNA of the CDR3: TGTGCCAGCAGGGGGACTACACAGACCCAGTACTTC. The rearrangement uses TRBV6-5 and TRBJ2-5, with 7 bases that match TRBD2. The CDR3 has 12 residues. The trim removed 6 bases at V and 6 bases at J, leaving 4 bases unmatched. Germline assignment: CDR1 MNHEY and CDR2 SVGAGI.

Written as DNA, the CDR3 is TGTGCCAGTAGTATAGTGGGCATAAACTACGAGCAGTACTTC. It codes for CASSIVGINYEQYF. V usage is TRBV19 and J usage is TRBJ2-7; no clear D gene. The length of the CDR3 is 14 residues. V dropped 1 base and J dropped 3 bases, with 10 bases sitting between them. Germline lookup yields CDR1 LNHDA and CDR2 SQIVND (reference sequence).

The rearrangement joins TRBV5-1 to TRBJ2-2; 8 bases fit TRBD1. The length of the CDR3 is 14 residues. Germline V lookup: CDR1 SGHRS, CDR2 YFSETQ. The V gene end was trimmed by 0 bases and the J gene end by 10 bases; junction bases not matched to a gene: 5. Here the CDR3 DNA reads TGCGCCAGCAGCTTGGAAGTGACAGGGGTGGAGCTGTTTTTT. It encodes CASSLEVTGVELFF.

The chain is built from TRBV19 and TRBJ1-1; D is unclear. Germline CDR1 and CDR2: LNHDA and SQIVND (reference sequence). CDR3 length: 14 amino acids. Trimming shortened V by 3 bases and J by 5 bases, and 13 bases separated the two germline ends. The CDR3 region has the DNA TGTGCCAGTAGTATCCAAGCCCTGAGGACTGAAGCTTTCTTT. This gives the protein CASSIQALRTEAFF. The whole variable domain, filled in from reference TRBV19 and TRBJ1-1, reads DGGITQSPKYLFRKEGQNVTLSCEQNLNHDAMYWYRQDPGQGLRLIYYSQIVNDFQKGDIAEGYSVSREKKESFPLTVTSAQKNPTAFYLCASSIQALRTEAFFGQGTRLTVV.

V usage is TRBV7-2 and J usage is TRBJ2-7; 7 nucleotides match TRBD1. This CDR3 contains 15 residues. J was trimmed by 10 bases and V by 1 base; bases with no gene match: 13. The germline V gene encodes CDR1 SGHTA and CDR2 FQGNSA. The CDR3 DNA reads as TGTGCCAGCAGCTTAGAATCACGGGACAGATCCCTACAGTACTTC. It is translated as CASSLESRDRSLQYF. Combining the CDR3 with reference TRBV7-2 and TRBJ2-7 gives the whole variable domain GAGVSQSPSNKVTEKGKDVELRCDPISGHTALYWYRQSLGQGLEFLIYFQGNSAPDKSGLPSDRFSAERTGGSVSTLTIQRTQQEDSAVYLCASSLESRDRSLQYFGPGTRLTVT.

This sequence joins TRBV19 and TRBJ2-5, with D maybe TRBD2 (6 bases). The V end was cut by 7 bases, the J end by 0 bases, with 15 bases between. This CDR3 is 15 amino acids long. Germline CDR1 LNHDA, CDR2 SQIVND (reference sequence). The CDR3 protein is CASKPGGANQETQYF. The DNA for the CDR3 is TGTGCCAGTAAACCTGGCGGGGCTAACCAAGAGACCCAGTACTTC.

The genes are TRBV2 and TRBJ1-3; no clear D gene. V dropped 4 bases and J dropped 3 bases, with 10 bases sitting between them. Germline lookup yields CDR1 SNHLY and CDR2 FYNNEI. The CDR3 is made up of 14 amino acids. Here the CDR3 reads CASSGRGFGNTIYF. For the CDR3, the DNA is TGTGCCAGCAGTGGGAGAGGGTTTGGAAACACCATATATTTT.